This T cell receptor (beta chain) appears in the sequencing data of a study of blood T cell repertoires in COVID-19. For the study at large: Acute-phase and convalescent COVID-19 samples originated in the United States, Italy and Spain.

Profiled with immunoSEQ multiplex PCR; TCRdb holds only in-frame clones, not every one. The sample lists about 34,000 clones, roughly four fifths occurring once. Trimming took 0 bases from V and 3 from J; bases not matched to a gene: 8. The CDR3 is made up of 17 amino acids. The germline V gene has CDR1 MGHRA and CDR2 YSYEKL. Sequencing was done on a sample of peripheral blood. This sequence originates from a human donor in a cohort sampled during active COVID-19. V is TRBV4-1 and J is TRBJ2-1; TRBD2 matches 7 bases. The CDR3 nucleotides read TGCGCCAGCAGCCAAGATCCAGCTAGCGGATTCTACAATGAGCAGTTCTTC. Encoded protein: CASSQDPASGFYNEQFF.